These T cell receptor beta chains were read from a single sample in a study of CD8+CD57+ T cells in acquired aplastic anemia. TCRdb fed the reads into MiXCR, producing one record per CDR3 protein. This table holds 150,000 to 200,000 distinct CDR3 sequences, 64% found once. The sample consisted of sorted CD4+, CD8+, or CD8+CD57+ T cells (not recorded which) from PBMCs. The receptors here all came from a human donor with severe aplastic anemia or a healthy control (not recorded which). Each CDR3 is given with its conserved first and last residue. The D gene is left open where the match is weak. Only some rows state a clone size, as once, few, many or a class for expanded clones.

v_call	d_call	clone_size	j_call	cdr3_nt	cdr3_aa
TRBV15	TRBD2	NA	TRBJ2-7	TGTGCCACCAGCGGTAGCGGGGTCTCCTACGAGCAGTACTTC	CATSGSGVSYEQYF
TRBV29-1	TRBD1	many	TRBJ1-2	TGCAGCGTTCCGGGACAGGGAGGTCCCGGATATGGCTACACCTTC	CSVPGQGGPGYGYTF
TRBV7-9	TRBD2	NA	TRBJ2-5	TGTGCCAGCAGCCGGACTACCGCGGGGGGCTATGAGACCCAGTACTTC	CASSRTTAGGYETQYF
TRBV20-1	NA	NA	TRBJ2-5	TGCAGTGCTTCTGGGGGGCAAGAGACCCAGTACTTC	CSASGGQETQYF
TRBV13	NA	many	TRBJ2-2	TGTGCCAGCAGCTTGGACCCCTTAGGGGAGCTGTTTTTT	CASSLDPLGELFF
TRBV7-2	NA	NA	TRBJ2-7	TGTGCCAGCAGCTTGAGCTACAGGGCGGGCGAGCAGTACTTC	CASSLSYRAGEQYF
TRBV6-6	TRBD2	NA	TRBJ2-1	TGTGCCAGCGCCACCAGCGGGGGGGCTACACATGAGCAGTTCTTC	CASATSGGATHEQFF
TRBV9	NA	NA	TRBJ2-5	TGTGCCAGCAGCGTAGGGGAAGATGTAGAACAGTACTTC	CASSVGEDVEQYF
TRBV24-1	NA	NA	TRBJ1-4	TGTGCCACCAGTGATTCCGGGGTGGGTGAAAAACTGTTTTTT	CATSDSGVGEKLFF
TRBV7-3	NA	once	TRBJ1-2	TGTGCCAGCAGCTTAGCCCTATTTCCTGGCTACACCTTC	CASSLALFPGYTF
TRBV2	NA	NA	TRBJ1-4	TGTGCCAGCAGGGCGGAGGTTGAAAAACTGTTTTTT	CASRAEVEKLFF
TRBV7-9	NA	NA	TRBJ2-7	TGTGCCAGCAGCTTTCAAGCTAGCGCTTCCTACGAGCAGTACTTC	CASSFQASASYEQYF
TRBV19	TRBD2	NA	TRBJ2-1	TGTGCCACCTCCCCGGAGGTTAGCGGGACTCGCAATGAGCAGTTCTTC	CATSPEVSGTRNEQFF
TRBV12-3/TRBV12-4	NA	NA	TRBJ1-5	TGTGCCAGCAGGGGGACGAATCAGCCCCAGCATTTT	CASRGTNQPQHF
TRBV27	NA	NA	TRBJ2-7	TGTGCCAGCAGTTCGACATCGACCGCCTACGAGCAGTACTTC	CASSSTSTAYEQYF
TRBV20-1	NA	NA	TRBJ2-7	TGCAGTGCTAGGAGGGGGGACTACGAGCAGTACTTC	CSARRGDYEQYF
TRBV5-6	TRBD1	many	TRBJ1-5	TGTGCCAGCAGCTTGGCGACAGGGGCGAATCAGCCCCAGCATTTT	CASSLATGANQPQHF
TRBV15	NA	many	TRBJ1-4	TGTGCCACCAGCAGAGTCGACCCAACTAATGAAAAACTGTTTTTT	CATSRVDPTNEKLFF
TRBV2	NA	few	TRBJ1-5	TGTGCCAGCGGGGCGGGCTTGGACAGCGGGTCTCAGCCCCAGCATTTT	CASGAGLDSGSQPQHF
TRBV7-8	NA	many	TRBJ1-2	TGTGCCAGCAGTCCTTTACAGGGATCTGGCTATGGCTACACCTTC	CASSPLQGSGYGYTF
TRBV29-1	TRBD1	NA	TRBJ2-5	TGCAGCGTGTCCGGGACAGGGGGACCAACCTCTCAAGAGACCCAGTACTTC	CSVSGTGGPTSQETQYF
TRBV2	NA	NA	TRBJ2-3	TGTGCCAGCCTCCTTAACTCGCTTTATCCGCAGTATTTT	CASLLNSLYPQYF
TRBV10-3	TRBD2	NA	TRBJ2-3	TGTGCCATCAGTGCGACGACTAGCGGGCTCACAGATACGCAGTATTTT	CAISATTSGLTDTQYF
TRBV25-1	NA	NA	TRBJ2-2	TGTGCCAGCAGTGAAGATATGGTAGGAGATAACACCGGGGAGCTGTTTTTT	CASSEDMVGDNTGELFF
TRBV19	NA	NA	TRBJ1-6	TGTGCCAGCACCGGGAAGGAAGAATCACCCCTCCACTTT	CASTGKEESPLHF
TRBV7-9	TRBD1	many	TRBJ1-4	TGTGCCAGCAGCCAGAGGACAGGGAATGAAAAACTGTTTTTT	CASSQRTGNEKLFF
TRBV11-2	NA	many	TRBJ2-3	TGTGCCAGCAGCTTAGTCACAGATACGCAGTATTTT	CASSLVTDTQYF
TRBV7-2	TRBD2	NA	TRBJ2-5	TGTGCCAGCAGCTCGAGCGGGACCCAAGAGACCCAGTACTTC	CASSSSGTQETQYF
TRBV20-1	NA	NA	TRBJ2-3	TGCAGTGCTAGAGCACTACCAGATACGCAGTATTTT	CSARALPDTQYF